This T cell receptor (beta chain) stems from a study of response to subunit inactivated influenza vaccine (dated by TCRdb to the late 2010s). Regarding the complete study: Deep quantitative T cell receptor repertoire profiling was used in the study to track responses to a trivalent subunit inactivated influenza vaccine.

As concerns this clonotype: What this receptor recognizes is not known. No base quality information exists; no much larger clone differs at one position.

Paper-wide results and their limitations: It was suggested by the authors that each seasonal influenza vaccination may recruit only a limited number of new T cells.

Libraries came from RT-PCR. The sequencer listed for this sample is Illumina HiSeq 2500. The public reads were run again by TCRdb, first through fastp at Q25 and then through MiXCR, and only productive beta chains were kept. CDR3 protein duplicates are merged, each entry listing the most common genes and DNA. This sample has 450,000 to 600,000 distinct CDR3 sequences in its table, and roughly 7.9% of those were observed once. Around 13% of the sample rests with the top ten. This sequence was found in a man between 50 and 75 years old who received an inactivated influenza vaccine. Donor details come from another sample of the same person, matched by shared clones. Sample: PBMCs from blood, taken roughly 24 months after vaccination.

Read as DNA, the sequence is TGTGCCAGCAGCTTAGCGGACAGGGGGTGGGAGACCCAGTACTTC. The translation is CASSLADRGWETQYF. The chain is encoded by TRBV7-9 joined to TRBJ2-5; 10 of the junction bases match TRBD1. At the junction V is shortened by 0 bases and J by 5 bases; bases outside the gene matches: 3. Sequences SEHNR (CDR1) and FQNEAQ (CDR2) are obtained from the germline V gene (reference sequence). Including cysteine and phenylalanine, the CDR3 has 15 amino acids. Only the CDR3 part of the read is kept: 45 bases, read in frame from the first base.